This entry concerns a single T cell receptor (beta chain). Its antigen is unidentified. Healthy bone marrow donors made up the cohort. The data were taken from a study of cytomegalovirus exposure and HLA in healthy donors. Study results and limitations: What a later analysis showed was that several of the most significant clusters appeared linked to common viral pathogens. Associated with HLA alleles at 0.05 false discovery rate in a later analysis were around 15,000 TCR beta sequences.

Amplification used 60 Vbeta primers and 13 Jbeta primers. The repertoire was sequenced with immunoSEQ multiplex PCR; TCRdb's copy has only in-frame clones and lacks some. The data contain approximately 140,000 clones, around 78% of them singletons. The clonotype comes from a young woman in good health and CMV-seronegative. Sequencing was performed on PBMCs.

In DNA form, the CDR3 reads TGTGCCAGCAGTGACGCTAGCGGGAGGGACAATGAGCAGTTCTTC. It yields the protein CASSDASGRDNEQFF. V gene TRBV25-1 combines with J gene TRBJ2-1; 12 bases align to TRBD2. Germline loops: CDR1 MGHDK, CDR2 SYGVNS. The CDR3 contains 15 residues. V shed 3 bases, J shed 5 bases, and the junction held 2 bases outside the gene matches.